Sequencing of this T cell receptor (beta chain) was carried out in a study of blood T cell repertoires in COVID-19. Data came from immunoSEQ multiplex PCR; TCRdb stores just in-frame clones and leaves some out. The sample has 350,000 to 450,000 clones; approximately 89% are singletons. Sequenced input: PBMCs or T cells enriched from blood (not recorded which). This clonotype originated in a woman aged 30 to 39 who had recovered from COVID-19.

The CDR3 sequence is CASSRIQGLAGAVGELFF. DNA of the CDR3: TGTGCCAGCAGCCGTATTCAAGGACTAGCGGGAGCGGTCGGGGAGCTGTTTTTT. The chain is built from TRBV9 and TRBJ2-2; the match to TRBD2 covers 13 bases. This CDR3 contains 18 residues. V lost 4 bases to trimming and J lost 7 bases; unmatched junction nucleotides: 13. Germline loops: CDR1 SGDLS, CDR2 YYNGEE.